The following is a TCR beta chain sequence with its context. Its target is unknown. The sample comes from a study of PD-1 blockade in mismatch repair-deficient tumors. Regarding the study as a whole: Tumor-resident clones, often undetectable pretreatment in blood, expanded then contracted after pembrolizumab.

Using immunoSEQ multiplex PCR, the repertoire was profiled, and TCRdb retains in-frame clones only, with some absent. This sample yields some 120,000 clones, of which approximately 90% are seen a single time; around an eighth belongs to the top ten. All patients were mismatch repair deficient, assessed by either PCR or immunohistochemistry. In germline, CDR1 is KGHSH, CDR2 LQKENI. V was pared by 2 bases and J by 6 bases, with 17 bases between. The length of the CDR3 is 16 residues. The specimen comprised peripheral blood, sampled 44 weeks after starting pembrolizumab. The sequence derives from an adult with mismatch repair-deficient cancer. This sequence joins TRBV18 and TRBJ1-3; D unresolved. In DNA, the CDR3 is TGTGCCAGCTCACCAGGGTATGCGGGGTCGGCAAACACCATATATTTT. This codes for CASSPGYAGSANTIYF.